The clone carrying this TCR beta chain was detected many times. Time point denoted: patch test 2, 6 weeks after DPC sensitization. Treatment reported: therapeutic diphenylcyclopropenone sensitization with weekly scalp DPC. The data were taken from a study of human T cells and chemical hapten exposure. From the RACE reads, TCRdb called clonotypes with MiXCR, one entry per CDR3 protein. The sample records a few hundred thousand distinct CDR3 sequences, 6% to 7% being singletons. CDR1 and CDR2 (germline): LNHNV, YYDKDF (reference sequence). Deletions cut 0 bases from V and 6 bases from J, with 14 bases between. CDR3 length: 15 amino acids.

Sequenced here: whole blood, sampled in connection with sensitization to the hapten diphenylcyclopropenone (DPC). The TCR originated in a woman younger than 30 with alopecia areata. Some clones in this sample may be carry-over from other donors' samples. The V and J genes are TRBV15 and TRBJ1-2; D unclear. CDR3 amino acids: CATSRDRMFVDGYTF. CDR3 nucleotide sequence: TGTGCCACCAGCAGAGATCGTATGTTCGTAGATGGCTACACCTTC.